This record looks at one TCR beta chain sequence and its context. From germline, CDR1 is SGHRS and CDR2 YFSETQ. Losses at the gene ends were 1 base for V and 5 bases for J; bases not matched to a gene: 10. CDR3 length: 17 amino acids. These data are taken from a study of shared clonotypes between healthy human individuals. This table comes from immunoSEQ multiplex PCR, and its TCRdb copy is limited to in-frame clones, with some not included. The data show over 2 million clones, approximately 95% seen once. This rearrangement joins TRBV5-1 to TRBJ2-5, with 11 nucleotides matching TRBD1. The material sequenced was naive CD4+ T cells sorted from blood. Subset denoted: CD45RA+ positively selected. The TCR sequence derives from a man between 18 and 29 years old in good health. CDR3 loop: CASSLRTGGIGSETQYF. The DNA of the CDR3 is TGCGCCAGCAGCTTGCGGACAGGGGGCATAGGTTCCGAGACCCAGTACTTC.